These 30 T cell receptor beta chains were sequenced from one sample in a study of T-cell memory formation after mild COVID-19. A single record per CDR3 protein comes from TCRdb applying MiXCR to the 5' RACE reads. The data contain fewer than 700,000 distinct CDR3 sequences, less than 25% of them singletons. Sequences were obtained from PBMCs or a T cell subset sorted from them (not recorded which). The receptors were sampled from an adult woman who had mild COVID-19 (a few samples of this study predate the infection). Cell type and time point are not known.

This chain joins TRBV12-3 or TRBV12-4 and TRBJ2-2; TRBD2 aligns across 7 bases. V dropped 3 bases and J dropped 1; count of bases not matched to a gene: 2. There are 15 residues in the CDR3. In DNA form, the CDR3 reads TGTGCCAGCAGTTTTACGGGGGGGAACACCGGGGAGCTGTTTTTT. Translating gives CASSFTGGNTGELFF.

The chain employs TRBV4-1 and TRBJ2-3; unclear D gene. Germline CDR1 reads MGHRA; CDR2 reads YSYEKL. The CDR3 contains 16 residues. With 1 base removed from V and 3 bases from J, the gap between germline ends came to 14 bases. The CDR3, as DNA: TGCGCCAGCAGCCAAGCCGCCACGAGTGGGACAGATACGCAGTATTTT. It encodes CASSQAATSGTDTQYF.

The V gene is TRBV29-1, the J gene TRBJ2-7, with TRBD2 matching 13 bases. The J segment lost 2 bases and the V segment lost 6 bases, leaving 13 bases of the junction unmatched. There are 17 residues in the CDR3. Germline CDR1 and CDR2: SQVTM and ANQGSEA. The CDR3 sequence: CSVQLAGGPFGAYEQYF. For the CDR3, the DNA is TGCAGCGTCCAACTAGCGGGAGGGCCTTTTGGCGCCTACGAGCAGTACTTC.

V usage is TRBV7-2 and J usage is TRBJ2-7; 12 bases fit TRBD1. In germline, CDR1 is SGHTA, CDR2 FQGNSA. Trimming cost V 3 bases and J 6 bases; bases outside gene matches: 9. The CDR3 has 16 residues. In nucleotides, the CDR3 is TGTGCCAGCAGCTTTGGGACAGGGGGCGCGATAGCCGAGCAGTACTTC. Its translation: CASSFGTGGAIAEQYF.

This rearrangement joins TRBV28 to TRBJ2-7, with 7 bases lining up with TRBD1. CDR1 is MDHEN and CDR2 is SYDVKM in the germline V gene. This CDR3 has 14 residues. V dropped 10 bases and J dropped 4; count of bases not matched to a gene: 13. Here the CDR3 reads CAIENRGDMYEQYF. DNA of the CDR3: TGTGCCATCGAGAACAGGGGAGATATGTACGAGCAGTACTTC. The full variable domain, rest sourced from reference TRBV28 and TRBJ2-7, is DVKVTQSSRYLVKRTGEKVFLECVQDMDHENMFWYRQDPGLGLRLIYFSYDVKMKEKGDIPEGYSVSREKKERFSLILESASTNQTSMYLCAIENRGDMYEQYFGPGTRLTVT.

This clonotype was seen a few times. The rearrangement links TRBV7-6 to TRBJ2-3; possibly TRBD2 for D (5 bases). Germline assignment: CDR1 SGHVS and CDR2 FNYEAQ. The CDR3 totals 15 residues. Trimming stripped 5 bases from V and 1 base from J, with 13 bases between. The CDR3 reads CASSPAGPRTDTQYF. The DNA for the CDR3 is TGTGCCAGCAGCCCTGCGGGCCCCCGCACAGATACGCAGTATTTT.

A few counts support this clonotype. V and J are TRBV4-1 and TRBJ2-5, with 7 bases lining up with TRBD1. After removal of 1 base from V and 5 bases from J, the junction contained 10 bases not matched to a gene. The CDR3 is 16 residues long. Germline-derived CDR1 and CDR2 are MGHRA and YSYEKL. The CDR3 DNA sequence: TGCGCCAGCAGCCAAGTCCACAGGGGCTTGATGGAGACCCAGTACTTC. Amino acid sequence: CASSQVHRGLMETQYF.

A few counts support this clonotype. The chain is built from TRBV5-6 and TRBJ1-1; D unresolved. The CDR3 totals 13 residues. Germline loops: CDR1 SGHDT, CDR2 YYEEEE. Trimming took 3 bases from V and 6 from J, leaving 12 bases between them. In DNA form, the CDR3 reads TGTGCCAGCAGCTCCCCCCGTGGCGCTGAAGCTTTCTTT. Translating gives CASSSPRGAEAFF.

In DNA, the CDR3 is TGTGCCAGCAGTTTAGGGGAGTCAGGAAACACCATATATTTT. This translates into CASSLGESGNTIYF. The rearrangement uses TRBV12-3 or TRBV12-4 and TRBJ1-3; D remains unclear. The CDR3 length is 14 residues. V was clipped by 1 base and J by 4 bases, with 8 bases between them.

The CDR3 is CASSGAGPDTQYF. DNA for the CDR3: TGCGCCAGCAGCGGGGCTGGTCCAGATACGCAGTATTTT. This chain uses TRBV5-1 with TRBJ2-3; D is possibly TRBD1 (5 bases). V lost 4 bases and J 4 bases, leaving 10 bases between the germline ends. The germline CDR1 and CDR2 sequences are SGHRS and YFSETQ. The CDR3 has 13 residues.

A few counts support this clonotype. The rearrangement uses TRBV30 and TRBJ2-2; no definite D call. Trimming took 4 bases from V and 7 from J, leaving 13 bases between them. The CDR3 extends over 13 amino acids. Germline lookup yields CDR1 GTSNPN and CDR2 SVGIG (reference sequence). Here the CDR3 reads CAWTVVGNGELFF. CDR3 coding DNA: TGTGCCTGGACAGTCGTGGGGAACGGGGAGCTGTTTTTT.

This clonotype was detected a few times. This chain connects TRBV7-8 to TRBJ2-1; 7 positions match TRBD1. Per germline, CDR1 SGHVS and CDR2 FQNEAQ. With V trimmed by 1 base and J by 6 bases, 6 bases remained unmatched. CDR3 length equals 15 residues. In nucleotides, the CDR3 is TGTGCCAGCAGCTTAGGACAGGGATTAGGCAATGAGCAGTTCTTC. It specifies CASSLGQGLGNEQFF.

As regards this clonotype: At one end the junction does not follow the germline gene, possibly because of a read error. This chain uses TRBV20-1 with TRBJ2-3; 10 nucleotides match TRBD2. The CDR3 length is 15 residues. The germline V gene has CDR1 DFQATT and CDR2 SNEGSKA (reference sequence). The CDR3 coding sequence is TGCAGTCTGTCTGGTAGCGGGGGGTCCACATATACGCAGTATTTT. It is translated as CSLSGSGGSTYTQYF.

The genes are TRBV6-2 or TRBV6-3 and TRBJ2-7, with 7 bases identical to TRBD1. Germline-derived CDR1 and CDR2 are MNHEY and SVGEGT. The CDR3 consists of 15 residues. J was trimmed by 1 base and V by 6 bases; bases with no gene match: 9. The CDR3 loop is CASRPFGQASYEQYF. CDR3 DNA sequence: TGTGCCAGCAGACCCTTCGGACAGGCTTCCTACGAGCAGTACTTC.

CDR3 loop: CASSQDRTSGRARFYEQYF. The CDR3 DNA reads TGCGCCAGCAGCCAAGATAGGACTAGCGGGAGGGCCAGATTCTACGAGCAGTACTTC. V and J are TRBV4-3 and TRBJ2-7; 15 positions agree with TRBD2. V trimming: 0 bases; J trimming: 3 bases; junction bases outside the gene matches: 9. The CDR3 is made up of 19 amino acids. Germline lookup yields CDR1 LGHNA and CDR2 YSLEER.

Here the CDR3 DNA reads TGTGCCTCCTCGAAGGGTTCTAGCGGGAGCCGTGAGCAGTTCTTC. Encoded protein: CASSKGSSGSREQFF. V and J are TRBV3-1 and TRBJ2-1; 10 nucleotides agree with TRBD2. Germline CDR1 LGHDT, CDR2 YNNKEL (reference sequence). J lost 9 bases, V lost 11 bases, and 16 bases had no gene match. The CDR3 length is 15 residues.

The V gene is TRBV6-5, the J gene TRBJ1-1; 9 bases are a match to TRBD1. V trimming: 5 bases; J trimming: 4 bases; junction bases outside the gene matches: 14. The CDR3 is made up of 17 amino acids. Germline CDR1 reads MNHEY; CDR2 reads SVGAGI. CDR3 bases: TGTGCCAGCAGTCCCTCCTACAGGGGGCTCTATAGCACTGAAGCTTTCTTT. Its protein is CASSPSYRGLYSTEAFF.

This clonotype was counted a single time. The J gene is TRBJ2-1, the V gene TRBV20-1, with D perhaps TRBD1 (6 bases). Trimming shortened V by 1 base and J by 2 bases, and 15 bases separated the two germline ends. Germline V gene lookup returns CDR1 DFQATT and CDR2 SNEGSKA (reference sequence). The CDR3 length is 16 residues. The CDR3 reads CSARVITGSAYNEQFF. DNA of the CDR3: TGCAGTGCTAGAGTAATTACAGGGTCGGCCTACAATGAGCAGTTCTTC.

The genes are TRBV15 and TRBJ2-3, with D tentatively TRBD1 or TRBD2 (6 bases each). Trimming shortened V by 3 bases and J by 2 bases, and 18 bases separated the two germline ends. Germline V CDR1 and CDR2: LNHNV, YYDKDF (reference sequence). The CDR3 consists of 17 residues. DNA for the CDR3: TGTGCCACCAGCAGGGGGGCCGATAGGGGACTCACAGATACGCAGTATTTT. This sequence encodes CATSRGADRGLTDTQYF. Full variable domain (rest looked up from reference TRBV15 and TRBJ2-3): DAMVIQNPRYQVTQFGKPVTLSCSQTLNHNVMYWYQQKSSQAPKLLFHYYDKDFNNEADTPDNFQSRRPNTSFCFLDIRSPGLGDTAMYLCATSRGADRGLTDTQYFGPGTRLTVL.

This clonotype has more than one count but fewer than ten. The rearrangement uses TRBV7-9 and TRBJ1-4, with D uncertain. The CDR3 is 15 amino acids. Germline V gives CDR1 SEHNR, CDR2 FQNEAQ (reference sequence). Trimming removed 2 bases at V and 0 bases at J, with 7 bases between. In nucleotides, the CDR3 is TGTGCCAGCAGCTTAAAGAAGGCAACTAATGAAAAACTGTTTTTT. Translation gives CASSLKKATNEKLFF.

This clonotype was observed a handful of times. V and J are TRBV20-1 and TRBJ2-1; the match to TRBD2 covers 10 bases. Germline V lookup: CDR1 DFQATT, CDR2 SNEGSKA (reference sequence). The ends lost 4 bases at V and 9 bases at J; junction bases unmatched: 12. The CDR3 runs 15 residues. The CDR3 DNA follows: TGCAGTGCTATAGGTCTAGCGGGAGCAGTATTTGAGCAGTTCTTC. It encodes CSAIGLAGAVFEQFF.

This clonotype was found a few times. The chain uses TRBV5-1 and TRBJ2-4; the D is unclear. The V and J ends lost 0 bases and 1 base respectively, with 14 bases between them. CDR1 and CDR2 from the germline V gene are SGHRS and YFSETQ. The CDR3 covers 17 residues. CDR3 nucleotide sequence: TGCGCCAGCAGCTTGGCACCAGGCCCCGGGGCCAAAAACATTCAGTACTTC. Translation gives CASSLAPGPGAKNIQYF.

A word on this clonotype: With a much larger clone just one base away, this may be a read error. The chain links TRBV11-1 to TRBJ2-1; 10 bases agree with TRBD2. V shed 4 bases, J shed 4 bases, and the junction held 4 bases outside the gene matches. The germline gives CDR1 SGHAT, CDR2 FQDESV (reference sequence). The CDR3 is made up of 15 amino acids. CDR3 in DNA: TGTGCCAGCAGCTACCGGACTAGCGGATACAATGAGCAGTTCTTC. It translates to CASSYRTSGYNEQFF. Full variable domain (outside the CDR3, taken from reference TRBV11-1 and TRBJ2-1): EAEVAQSPRYKITEKSQAVAFWCDPISGHATLYWYRQILGQGPELLVQFQDESVVDDSQLPKDRFSAERLKGVDSTLKIQPAELGDSAMYLCASSYRTSGYNEQFFGPGTRLTVL.

The sample holds a few counts of this clonotype. V gene TRBV9 combines with J gene TRBJ2-1; no reliable D call. CDR1 and CDR2 from the germline V gene are SGDLS and YYNGEE. This CDR3 has 15 residues. V was pared by 0 bases and J by 6 bases, with 13 bases between. This chain's CDR3 is CASSVVSSRGNEQFF. In nucleotides, the CDR3 is TGTGCCAGCAGCGTAGTCAGCAGTCGTGGCAATGAGCAGTTCTTC.

The table lists this clonotype with a few counts. The chain uses TRBV18 and TRBJ2-7, with a weak D call TRBD1 (6 bases). The CDR3 is 14 residues long. CDR1 is KGHSH and CDR2 is LQKENI in the germline V gene. V shed 3 bases and J shed 1 base, with 10 bases lying between them. The DNA of the CDR3 is TGTGCCAGCTCACCGCAGGGGACGTCCTACGAGCAGTACTTC. This translates into CASSPQGTSYEQYF.

The CDR3 sequence is CATRGRTTDTQYF. The CDR3, as DNA: TGTGCCACCCGCGGGAGAACGACAGATACGCAGTATTTT. V gene TRBV24-1 combines with J gene TRBJ2-3; 7 bases align to TRBD2. V gave up 9 bases and J gave up 3 bases; unmatched junction bases: 5. The length of the CDR3 is 13 residues. Germline assignment: CDR1 KGHDR and CDR2 SFDVKD.

This chain uses TRBV6-1 with TRBJ2-3; D not certain. The germline CDR1 and CDR2 sequences are MNHNS and SASEGT. The germline V and J ends were trimmed by 2 bases and 0 bases, with 9 bases remaining between them. This CDR3 spans 15 amino acids. The DNA for the CDR3 is TGTGCCAGCAGTGAATCTCTCACTAGCACAGATACGCAGTATTTT. Translation gives CASSESLTSTDTQYF.

This sequence joins TRBV4-2 and TRBJ2-5; 15 positions agree with TRBD2. Per the germline V gene, CDR1 is LGHNA and CDR2 is YNFKEQ. The CDR3 is 22 amino acids. With 0 bases clipped from V and 5 bases from J, the junction kept 19 bases outside the gene matches. CDR3 sequence reads: CASSQDWTSGGEPTPTGETQYF. The DNA for the CDR3 is TGTGCCAGCAGCCAAGATTGGACTAGCGGGGGGGAACCCACACCTACCGGGGAGACCCAGTACTTC.

This clonotype was observed a few times. The rearrangement joins TRBV5-8 to TRBJ2-2; TRBD1 might be the D (6 bases). The CDR3 covers 14 residues. The germline gives CDR1 SGHTS, CDR2 YDEGEE. V lost 9 bases to trimming and J lost 2 bases, with 14 bases between them. The CDR3 bases are TGTGCCAAAAGACGGACAGATAACACCGGGGAGCTGTTTTTT. Protein product: CAKRRTDNTGELFF.

This sequence joins TRBV6-5 and TRBJ2-7, with TRBD2 identical over 13 bases. Germline CDR1 MNHEY, CDR2 SVGAGI. The CDR3 consists of 18 residues. The V and J ends lost 2 bases and 4 bases, in that order; junction bases with no gene match: 11. This CDR3 is CASSYGTGGTSGIYEQYF. The CDR3 bases are TGTGCCAGCAGTTACGGGACAGGTGGGACTAGCGGGATTTACGAGCAGTACTTC.